One sample yielded the 10 T cell receptor beta chains listed below, sequenced in a study of T cell responses to AZD1222 COVID-19 vaccine. Sequencing used immunoSEQ multiplex PCR; TCRdb keeps in-frame clones, though not all of them. The table lists some 150,000 clones, over 90% of them singletons. The sample was peripheral blood, taken on day 0 of AZD1222 vaccination. The receptors were gathered from an adult in good health.

The chain carries TRBV10-3 and TRBJ2-5; 10 bases match TRBD1. Germline V CDR1 and CDR2: ENHRY, SYGVKD. Unmatched junction bases numbered 0, after V lost 4 bases and J lost 1 base. The CDR3 totals 14 residues. The CDR3 loop is CAISGTGGQETQYF. The DNA for the CDR3 is TGTGCCATCAGTGGGACAGGGGGCCAAGAGACCCAGTACTTC.

The rearrangement joins TRBV11-2 to TRBJ1-1; no clear D. CDR3 length equals 15 residues. Trimming left V 0 bases short and J 5 bases short, with 13 bases between. Germline CDR1 is SGHAT and CDR2 is FQNNGV. The CDR3 nucleotides are TGTGCCAGCAGCTTAGATGGTTCGGGTTTTACTGAAGCTTTCTTT. Translated, it gives CASSLDGSGFTEAFF.

The J gene is TRBJ1-5, the V gene TRBV27; perhaps TRBD1 as D (5 bases). The CDR3 contains 14 residues. The germline V and J ends were trimmed by 3 bases and 4 bases, with 10 bases remaining between them. The V gene's germline CDR1 is MNHEY and CDR2 SMNVEV (reference sequence). CDR3 in amino acids: CASSFGHPNQPQHF. CDR3 DNA: TGTGCCAGCAGTTTCGGACACCCAAATCAGCCCCAGCATTTT.

The rearrangement uses TRBV12-5 and TRBJ2-7, with 11 bases fitting TRBD2. This CDR3 region has 16 residues. The V and J ends lost 2 bases and 4 bases, in that order; junction bases with no gene match: 7. From germline, CDR1 is LGHNT and CDR2 FRNRAP. The CDR3 sequence: CASGLSPGTSGYEQYF. The CDR3 DNA reads TGTGCTAGTGGTTTGTCCCCGGGGACTAGCGGATACGAGCAGTACTTC.

The chain couples TRBV25-1 to TRBJ1-5; D ambiguous. V was clipped by 3 bases and J by 9 bases, with 15 bases between them. Germline V gene data show CDR1 as MGHDK and CDR2 as SYGVNS. This CDR3 has 14 residues. CDR3 sequence: CASSDTDGVGPQHF. The DNA for the CDR3 is TGTGCCAGCAGTGACACGGACGGTGTAGGGCCCCAGCATTTT.

The V call is TRBV3-1 (or the pseudogene TRBV3-2), the J call TRBJ2-3, with D possibly being TRBD1 (6 bases). V lost 7 bases and J lost 8, with 19 bases in between. The length of the CDR3 is 14 residues. From germline, CDR1 is LGHDT and CDR2 YNNKEL (reference sequence). The CDR3 nucleotides are TGTGCCAGCACCGGAACCTTGGGGGCAGGTACGCAGTATTTT. It translates to CASTGTLGAGTQYF.

The chain carries TRBV5-5 and TRBJ2-1; D is uncertain. Germline CDR1 and CDR2: SGHKS and YYEKEE (reference sequence). Trimming removed 0 bases at V and 0 bases at J, with 7 bases between. The CDR3 length is 15 residues. The CDR3 coding sequence is TGTGCCAGCAGCTTGGAACAGAGCTCCTACAATGAGCAGTTCTTC. It encodes CASSLEQSSYNEQFF.

The genes are TRBV5-8 and TRBJ2-5, with TRBD1 matching 7 bases. The CDR3 loop spans 13 amino acids. The V gene's germline CDR1 is SGHTS and CDR2 YDEGEE. V lost 4 bases and J lost 2; bases outside the gene matches: 2. The CDR3 DNA reads as TGTGCCAGCAGCAAGGGACAGCAAGAGACCCAGTACTTC. It encodes CASSKGQQETQYF.

The rearrangement uses TRBV19 and TRBJ2-3; D is undetermined. This CDR3 contains 14 residues. Germline V gene data show CDR1 as LNHDA and CDR2 as SQIVND (reference sequence). V was cut by 6 bases and J by 1 base, with 11 bases left in between. CDR3 protein: CASRPRQGTDTQYF. The DNA of the CDR3 is TGTGCCAGTAGACCCCGCCAAGGCACAGATACGCAGTATTTT.

V usage is TRBV13 and J usage is TRBJ2-1, with 8 bases matching TRBD2. Germline trimming cut 5 bases from V and 4 bases from J; bases unmatched to any gene: 7. The germline V gene has CDR1 PRHDT and CDR2 FYEKMQ (reference sequence). The CDR3 extends over 15 amino acids. CDR3: CASSAGLAVYNEQFF. In nucleotides, the CDR3 is TGTGCCAGCAGCGCCGGACTAGCCGTTTACAATGAGCAGTTCTTC. Combining the CDR3 with reference TRBV13 and TRBJ2-1 gives the whole variable domain AAGVIQSPRHLIKEKRETATLKCYPIPRHDTVYWYQQGPGQDPQFLISFYEKMQSDKGSIPDRFSAQQFSDYHSELNMSSLELGDSALYFCASSAGLAVYNEQFFGPGTRLTVL.